Each of the 28 T cell receptor beta chains below was sequenced from the same sample in a study of blood T cell repertoires in COVID-19. Repertoires were generated with immunoSEQ multiplex PCR, while TCRdb's copy carries only in-frame clones and drops some. The repertoire holds 11,000 to 15,000 clones, with about 87% as singletons. Sample: peripheral blood. Receptors originate from a human donor in a cohort sampled during active COVID-19.

CDR3 residues: CASSLGQYTEAFF. CDR3 in DNA: TGTGCCAGCAGCTTAGGACAGTACACTGAAGCTTTCTTT. The chain joins TRBV7-3 to TRBJ1-1, with D perhaps TRBD1 (6 bases). Germline CDR1 is SGHTA and CDR2 is FQGTGA. This CDR3 has 13 amino acids. The ends were cut back, 2 bases at V and 3 bases at J, with 7 bases in the middle.

Only one count was recorded for this clone. The chain joins TRBV2 to TRBJ2-1; perhaps TRBD2 as D (5 bases). Trimming took 1 base from V and 0 from J, leaving 7 bases between them. The CDR3 totals 15 residues. Germline CDR1 reads SNHLY; CDR2 reads FYNNEI. CDR3 in DNA: TGTGCCAGCAGTGAAGATGGGAGCTCCTACAATGAGCAGTTCTTC. Its protein product is CASSEDGSSYNEQFF.

The V gene is TRBV30, the J gene TRBJ2-7; D perhaps matches TRBD2 (6 bases). CDR1 GTSNPN and CDR2 SVGIG come from the germline V gene (reference sequence). Trimming cost V 5 bases and J 5 bases, with 10 bases left between them. The CDR3 has 11 residues. CDR3 sequence: CAWDRGNEQYF. In nucleotides, the CDR3 is TGTGCCTGGGACCGGGGGAACGAGCAGTACTTC.

The chain uses TRBV6-1 and TRBJ2-3, with 7 bases aligning to TRBD2. Germline CDR1 MNHNS, CDR2 SASEGT. The length of the CDR3 is 16 residues. V lost 1 base and J lost 2; bases outside the gene matches: 6. CDR3 protein: CASSEGAGAHTDTQYF. CDR3 in DNA: TGTGCCAGCAGTGAAGGGGCGGGAGCCCACACAGATACGCAGTATTTT.

The V gene is TRBV6-2 or TRBV6-3, the J gene TRBJ1-6; TRBD1 is a possible D gene (5 bases). From germline, CDR1 is MNHEY and CDR2 SVGEGT. The CDR3 totals 16 residues. Trimming pared 2 bases from V and 5 bases from J, leaving 13 bases between. Written as DNA, the CDR3 is TGTGCCAGCAGTTACGCCGCCAGGGTCGATAATTCACCCCTCCACTTT. Its protein product is CASSYAARVDNSPLHF.

CDR3 region: CASSLEGQGITNYGYTF. The CDR3 bases are TGTGCCAGCAGCTTGGAAGGACAGGGTATTACCAACTATGGCTACACCTTC. J is TRBJ1-2 and V is TRBV7-9; 8 nucleotides agree with TRBD1. V shed 3 bases, J shed 2 bases, and the junction held 11 bases outside the gene matches. The CDR3 is 17 residues long. CDR1 SEHNR and CDR2 FQNEAQ come from the germline V gene (reference sequence).

The chain combines TRBV29-1 with TRBJ1-1, with D possibly matching TRBD1 (5 bases). The CDR3 is 15 residues long. CDR1 is SQVTM and CDR2 is ANQGSEA in the germline V gene. Trimming pared 0 bases from V and 1 base from J, leaving 12 bases between. Written as DNA, the CDR3 is TGCAGCGTTGAAGACCTGGAGGGGAGGAACACTGAAGCTTTCTTT. This gives the protein CSVEDLEGRNTEAFF.

J is TRBJ1-1 and V is TRBV25-1; D is undetermined. V was trimmed by 3 bases and J by 6 bases, leaving 14 bases between them. From germline, CDR1 is MGHDK and CDR2 SYGVNS. CDR3 length equals 14 residues. CDR3 bases: TGTGCCAGCAGTGACCGAGGTGTGAGGGCTGAAGCTTTCTTT. Translating gives CASSDRGVRAEAFF. Variable domain in full (rest from reference TRBV25-1 and TRBJ1-1): EADIYQTPRYLVIGTGKKITLECSQTMGHDKMYWYQQDPGMELHLIHYSYGVNSTEKGDLSSESTVSRIRTEHFPLTLESARPSHTSQYLCASSDRGVRAEAFFGQGTRLTVV.

The V call is TRBV29-1, the J call TRBJ2-3; TRBD2 aligns across 9 bases. V was clipped by 6 bases and J by 0 bases; unmatched bases: 7. This CDR3 has 15 residues. CDR1 is SQVTM, CDR2 ANQGSEA, per germline. DNA for the CDR3: TGCAGCGTCGCCCTAGCGGGGCCTAGCACAGATACGCAGTATTTT. Its translation: CSVALAGPSTDTQYF.

This rearrangement joins TRBV3-1 (or the pseudogene TRBV3-2) to TRBJ1-1, with D tentatively TRBD1 (5 bases). The CDR3 is made up of 18 amino acids. V was trimmed by 7 bases and J by 0 bases, leaving 24 bases between them. In germline, CDR1 is LGHDT, CDR2 YNNKEL (reference sequence). The CDR3 loop is CASTDKRGSFTMNTEAFF. As DNA, the CDR3 is TGTGCCAGCACCGACAAAAGGGGCAGCTTCACCATGAACACTGAAGCTTTCTTT.

The chain is built from TRBV9 and TRBJ1-1; D not certain. Trimming stripped 2 bases from V and 2 bases from J, with 7 bases between. Per germline, CDR1 SGDLS and CDR2 YYNGEE. This CDR3 has 13 residues. CDR3 DNA sequence: TGTGCCAGCAGCGTCTTTCTTAACACTGAAGCTTTCTTT. Protein: CASSVFLNTEAFF. The full variable domain, with the rest looked up from reference TRBV9 and TRBJ1-1, is DSGVTQTPKHLITATGQRVTLRCSPRSGDLSVYWYQQSLDQGLQFLIQYYNGEERAKGNILERFSAQQFPDLHSELNLSSLELGDSALYFCASSVFLNTEAFFGQGTRLTVV.

The rearrangement links TRBV27 to TRBJ2-7; TRBD1 matches at 9 bases. The CDR3 is 16 residues long. J was trimmed by 5 bases and V by 3 bases; bases with no gene match: 11. Germline V gene data show CDR1 as MNHEY and CDR2 as SMNVEV (reference sequence). This CDR3 is CASSFSGQGTSNEQYF. The CDR3 DNA reads TGTGCCAGCAGTTTCTCTGGACAGGGGACATCTAACGAGCAGTACTTC.

V is TRBV7-9 and J is TRBJ2-1; 13 bases align to TRBD2. CDR1 and CDR2 (germline): SEHNR, FQNEAQ (reference sequence). CDR3 length equals 15 residues. Germline trimming cut 5 bases from V and 5 bases from J; bases unmatched to any gene: 3. DNA of the CDR3: TGTGCCAGCAGCCAGGGACTAGCGGGAAACAATGAGCAGTTCTTC. Translation gives CASSQGLAGNNEQFF.

V gene TRBV28 combines with J gene TRBJ1-4; 8 bases agree with TRBD1. CDR3 size: 15 residues. The germline CDR1 and CDR2 sequences are MDHEN and SYDVKM. J gave up 8 bases and V 2 bases, and 7 bases lay outside the gene matches. CDR3 sequence: CASSLGGQAEEKLFF. DNA of the CDR3: TGTGCCAGCAGTTTAGGGGGACAGGCGGAAGAAAAACTGTTTTTT.

This rearrangement joins TRBV7-6 to TRBJ2-1, with D unclear. Germline V gene data show CDR1 as SGHVS and CDR2 as FNYEAQ. Trimming took off 0 bases at V and 4 bases at J, with 10 bases between the two ends. CDR3 length equals 15 residues. The CDR3 DNA sequence: TGTGCCAGCAGCTTAGCATCTAGTAGTTACAATGAGCAGTTCTTC. Translated, it gives CASSLASSSYNEQFF.

This chain connects TRBV5-6 to TRBJ1-2; TRBD1 aligns across 9 bases. J lost 7 bases, V lost 2 bases, and 9 bases had no gene match. Germline V lookup: CDR1 SGHDT, CDR2 YYEEEE. This CDR3 is built from 15 residues. This CDR3 is CASSFGTGSIGGYTF. CDR3 bases: TGTGCCAGCAGCTTTGGGACAGGGAGCATAGGTGGCTACACCTTC.

This clone was recorded once. The chain has TRBV28 and TRBJ1-1; D unclear. Deletions cut 5 bases from V and 0 bases from J, with 13 bases between. Germline CDR1 MDHEN, CDR2 SYDVKM. The CDR3 covers 15 residues. CDR3 region: CASSPWASMNTEAFF. The CDR3 coding sequence is TGTGCCAGCAGTCCTTGGGCGAGCATGAACACTGAAGCTTTCTTT.

CDR3 region: CASSYVGPPSYEQYF. The CDR3 nucleotides read TGTGCCAGCAGTTATGTGGGCCCCCCCTCCTACGAGCAGTACTTC. The chain combines TRBV6-5 with TRBJ2-7, with D unclear. Germline values: CDR1 MNHEY, CDR2 SVGAGI. The V end was cut by 3 bases, the J end by 0 bases, with 12 bases between. The CDR3 has 15 amino acids.

This rearrangement joins TRBV4-1 to TRBJ1-2; no clear D. CDR3 length equals 15 residues. Germline CDR1 reads MGHRA; CDR2 reads YSYEKL. Trimming left V 1 base short and J 0 bases short, with 9 bases between. CDR3 in DNA: TGCGCCAGCAGCCAAGGGGCCTTAGCTAACTATGGCTACACCTTC. The encoded protein is CASSQGALANYGYTF.

The rearrangement uses TRBV7-3 and TRBJ2-1; the match to TRBD2 covers 10 bases. CDR1 SGHTA and CDR2 FQGTGA come from the germline V gene. There are 15 residues in the CDR3. The V segment lost 6 bases and the J segment 4 bases; nucleotides outside the gene matches: 6. Here the CDR3 reads CASSLGLAVYNEQFF. The CDR3 DNA sequence: TGTGCCAGCAGTCTCGGACTAGCGGTTTACAATGAGCAGTTCTTC.

V gene TRBV12-3 or TRBV12-4 combines with J gene TRBJ2-7; D is perhaps TRBD2 (5 bases). V shed 5 bases and J shed 3 bases, with 11 bases lying between them. The length of the CDR3 is 13 residues. For the CDR3, the DNA is TGTGCCAGCAGTCGGGATCTCGGCTACGAGCAGTACTTC. This encodes CASSRDLGYEQYF.

The chain has TRBV6-6 and TRBJ2-7; D ambiguous. The ends were cut back, 2 bases at V and 3 bases at J, with 14 bases in the middle. The CDR3 is 15 residues long. Per germline, CDR1 MNHNY and CDR2 SVGAGI (reference sequence). In nucleotides, the CDR3 is TGTGCCAGCAGTTACGGTGGTGAGGCGCACTACGAGCAGTACTTC. Protein product: CASSYGGEAHYEQYF.

The chain recombines TRBV10-3 with TRBJ2-7; 7 nucleotides line up with TRBD2. Germline CDR1 ENHRY, CDR2 SYGVKD. J gave up 7 bases and V 0 bases, and 6 bases lay outside the gene matches. The CDR3 consists of 14 residues. DNA for the CDR3: TGTGCCATCAGTGAGTCGAATAAGGGAGGGGAGCAGTACTTC. This sequence encodes CAISESNKGGEQYF.

The DNA of the CDR3 is TGTGCCAGCAGCCCACCGGGACTAGCGGGGGACTACGAGCAGTACTTC. Its translation: CASSPPGLAGDYEQYF. The rearrangement uses TRBV7-9 and TRBJ2-7; 14 bases fit TRBD2. Trimming took 5 bases from V and 3 from J; bases not matched to a gene: 6. This CDR3 region has 16 residues. CDR1 and CDR2 from the germline V gene are SEHNR and FQNEAQ (reference sequence).

V usage is TRBV6-6 and J usage is TRBJ1-2, with D possibly TRBD1 on 5 matching bases. The CDR3 consists of 14 residues. Germline V CDR1 and CDR2: MNHNY, SVGAGI (reference sequence). V dropped 7 bases and J dropped 8 bases, with 20 bases sitting between them. The CDR3 DNA reads TGTGCCAGCACCGACCCTCCAGGGCCCGAAGGCTACACCTTC. This sequence encodes CASTDPPGPEGYTF.

The V gene is TRBV30, the J gene TRBJ2-3, with D possibly being TRBD1 (6 bases). The CDR3 has 17 residues. Germline values: CDR1 GTSNPN, CDR2 SVGIG (reference sequence). V lost 0 bases and J 2 bases, leaving 18 bases between the germline ends. Here the CDR3 DNA reads TGTGCCTGGAGTGTGGACGGACAGCACTTCCCCACAGATACGCAGTATTTT. Translating gives CAWSVDGQHFPTDTQYF. The full variable domain, its missing parts supplied by reference TRBV30 and TRBJ2-3, is SQTIHQWPATLVQPVGSPLSLECTVEGTSNPNLYWYRQAAGRGLQLLFYSVGIGQISSEVPQNLSASRPQDRQFILSSKKLLLSDSGFYLCAWSVDGQHFPTDTQYFGPGTRLTVL.

The J gene is TRBJ2-3, the V gene TRBV7-9; 9 nucleotides line up with TRBD1. Per germline, CDR1 SEHNR and CDR2 FQNEAQ (reference sequence). This CDR3 has 16 residues. V shed 5 bases, J shed 5 bases, and the junction held 11 bases outside the gene matches. This chain's CDR3 is CASSVGQGEVQDTQYF. The CDR3 bases are TGTGCCAGCAGCGTGGGACAGGGTGAGGTGCAAGATACGCAGTATTTT.

The chain combines TRBV5-1 with TRBJ2-1; TRBD2 matches at 8 bases. Germline CDR1 is SGHRS and CDR2 is YFSETQ. CDR3 length: 14 amino acids. With 5 bases clipped from V and 0 bases from J, the junction kept 1 base outside the gene matches. CDR3 in DNA: TGCGCCAGCAGACTAGCGGACTCCTACAATGAGCAGTTCTTC. This gives the protein CASRLADSYNEQFF. Using reference TRBV5-1 and TRBJ2-1 for the parts outside the CDR3, the full variable domain is KAGVTQTPRYLIKTRGQQVTLSCSPISGHRSVSWYQQTPGQGLQFLFEYFSETQRNKGNFPGRFSGRQFSNSRSEMNVSTLELGDSALYLCASRLADSYNEQFFGPGTRLTVL.